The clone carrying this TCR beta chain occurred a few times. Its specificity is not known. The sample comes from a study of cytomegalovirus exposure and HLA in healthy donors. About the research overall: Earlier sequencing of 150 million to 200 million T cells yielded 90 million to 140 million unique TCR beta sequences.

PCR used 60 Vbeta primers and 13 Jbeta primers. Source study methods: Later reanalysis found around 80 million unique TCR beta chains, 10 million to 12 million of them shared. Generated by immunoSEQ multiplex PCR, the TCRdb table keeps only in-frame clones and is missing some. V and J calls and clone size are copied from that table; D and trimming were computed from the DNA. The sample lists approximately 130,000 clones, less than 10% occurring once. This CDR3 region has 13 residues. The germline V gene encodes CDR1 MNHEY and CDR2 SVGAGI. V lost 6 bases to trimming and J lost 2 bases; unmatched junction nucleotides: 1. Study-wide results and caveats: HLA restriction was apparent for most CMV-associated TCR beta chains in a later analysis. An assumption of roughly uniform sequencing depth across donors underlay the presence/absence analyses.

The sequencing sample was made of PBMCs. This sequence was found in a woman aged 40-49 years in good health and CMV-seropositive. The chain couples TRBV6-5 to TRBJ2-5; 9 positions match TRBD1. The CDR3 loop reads CASRDRGQETQYF. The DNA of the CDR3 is TGTGCCAGCAGAGACAGGGGGCAAGAGACCCAGTACTTC.